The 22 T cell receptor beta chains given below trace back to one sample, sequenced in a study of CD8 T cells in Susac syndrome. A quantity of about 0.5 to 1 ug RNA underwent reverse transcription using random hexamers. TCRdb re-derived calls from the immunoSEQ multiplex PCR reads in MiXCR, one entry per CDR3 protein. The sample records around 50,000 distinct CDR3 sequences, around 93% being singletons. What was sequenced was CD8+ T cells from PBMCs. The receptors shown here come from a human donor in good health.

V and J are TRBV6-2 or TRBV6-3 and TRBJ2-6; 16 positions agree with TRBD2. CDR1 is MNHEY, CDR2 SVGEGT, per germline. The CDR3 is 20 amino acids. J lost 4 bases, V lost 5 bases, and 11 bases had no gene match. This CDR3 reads CASSLNEGLAGGPGANVLTF. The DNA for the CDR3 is TGTGCCAGCAGTCTCAATGAGGGACTAGCGGGAGGGCCCGGGGCCAACGTCCTGACTTTC.

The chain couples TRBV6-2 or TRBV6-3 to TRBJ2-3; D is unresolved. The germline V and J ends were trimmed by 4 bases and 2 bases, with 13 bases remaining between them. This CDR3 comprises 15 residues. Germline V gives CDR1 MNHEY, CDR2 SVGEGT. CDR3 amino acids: CASSSLRVSTDTQYF. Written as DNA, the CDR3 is TGTGCCAGCAGTTCCCTTCGGGTCTCCACAGATACGCAGTATTTT.

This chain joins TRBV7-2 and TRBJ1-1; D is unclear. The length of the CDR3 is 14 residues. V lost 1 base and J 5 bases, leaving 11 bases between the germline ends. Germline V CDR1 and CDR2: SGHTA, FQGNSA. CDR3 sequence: CASSLGAPGTEAFF. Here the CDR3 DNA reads TGTGCCAGCAGCTTAGGGGCCCCGGGGACTGAAGCTTTCTTT. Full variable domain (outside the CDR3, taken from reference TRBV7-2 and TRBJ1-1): GAGVSQSPSNKVTEKGKDVELRCDPISGHTALYWYRQSLGQGLEFLIYFQGNSAPDKSGLPSDRFSAERTGGSVSTLTIQRTQQEDSAVYLCASSLGAPGTEAFFGQGTRLTVV.

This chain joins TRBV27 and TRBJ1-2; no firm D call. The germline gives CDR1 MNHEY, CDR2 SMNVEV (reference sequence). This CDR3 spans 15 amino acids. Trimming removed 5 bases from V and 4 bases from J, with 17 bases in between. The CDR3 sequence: CASSLSLGNSYGYTF. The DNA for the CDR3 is TGTGCCAGCAGTCTGAGTCTAGGAAATAGCTATGGCTACACCTTC.

DNA for the CDR3: TGTGCCAGCTGGCTGAGAGGGGATTCTTCCTACGAGCAGTACTTC. Protein product: CASWLRGDSSYEQYF. The V call is TRBV6-2 or TRBV6-3, the J call TRBJ2-7; TRBD1 or TRBD2 may be the D gene (5 bases each). CDR1 and CDR2 (germline): MNHEY, SVGEGT. This CDR3 is built from 15 residues. V was clipped by 8 bases and J by 1 base, with 18 bases between them.

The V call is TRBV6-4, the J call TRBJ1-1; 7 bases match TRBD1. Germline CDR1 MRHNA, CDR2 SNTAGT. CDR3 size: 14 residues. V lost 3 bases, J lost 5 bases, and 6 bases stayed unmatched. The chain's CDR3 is CASSEGQGGTEAFF. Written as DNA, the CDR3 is TGTGCCAGCAGTGAGGGCCAGGGGGGGACTGAAGCTTTCTTT.

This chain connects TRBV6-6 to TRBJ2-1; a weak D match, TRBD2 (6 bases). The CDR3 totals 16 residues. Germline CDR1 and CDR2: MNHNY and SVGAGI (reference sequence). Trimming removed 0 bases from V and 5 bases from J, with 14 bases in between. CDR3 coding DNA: TGTGCCAGCAGTTACTCCCTTATCGGAGGGAACAATGAGCAGTTCTTC. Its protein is CASSYSLIGGNNEQFF.

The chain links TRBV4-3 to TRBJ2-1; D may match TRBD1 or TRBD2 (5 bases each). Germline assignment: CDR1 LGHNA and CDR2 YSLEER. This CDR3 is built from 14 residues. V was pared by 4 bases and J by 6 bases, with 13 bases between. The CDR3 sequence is CASSPTGALNEQFF. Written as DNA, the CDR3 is TGCGCCAGCAGCCCCACCGGGGCCCTCAATGAGCAGTTCTTC.

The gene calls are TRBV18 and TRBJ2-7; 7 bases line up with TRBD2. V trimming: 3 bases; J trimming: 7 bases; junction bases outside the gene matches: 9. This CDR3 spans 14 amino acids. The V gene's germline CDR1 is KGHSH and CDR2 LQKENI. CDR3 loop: CASSPIRLGGEQYF. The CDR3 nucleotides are TGTGCCAGCTCACCCATCCGCCTGGGAGGGGAGCAGTACTTC.

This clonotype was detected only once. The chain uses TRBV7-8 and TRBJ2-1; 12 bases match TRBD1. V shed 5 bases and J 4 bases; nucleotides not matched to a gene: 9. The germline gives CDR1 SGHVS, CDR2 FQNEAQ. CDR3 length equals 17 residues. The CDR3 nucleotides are TGTGCCAGCAGCCTACCGGGACAGGGGGCGGAGTACAATGAGCAGTTCTTC. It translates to CASSLPGQGAEYNEQFF.

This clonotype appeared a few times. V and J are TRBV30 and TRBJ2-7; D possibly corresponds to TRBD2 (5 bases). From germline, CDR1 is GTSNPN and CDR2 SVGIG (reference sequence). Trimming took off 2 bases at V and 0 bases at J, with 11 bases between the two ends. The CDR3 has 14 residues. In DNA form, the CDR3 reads TGTGCCTGGAGTTCGTGGGAGAGCTCCTACGAGCAGTACTTC. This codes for CAWSSWESSYEQYF.

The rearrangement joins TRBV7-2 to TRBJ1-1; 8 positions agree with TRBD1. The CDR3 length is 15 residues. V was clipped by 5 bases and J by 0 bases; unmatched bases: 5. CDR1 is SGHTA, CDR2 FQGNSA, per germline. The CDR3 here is CASSLAGGMNTEAFF. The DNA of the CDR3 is TGTGCCAGCAGCCTCGCAGGGGGCATGAACACTGAAGCTTTCTTT.

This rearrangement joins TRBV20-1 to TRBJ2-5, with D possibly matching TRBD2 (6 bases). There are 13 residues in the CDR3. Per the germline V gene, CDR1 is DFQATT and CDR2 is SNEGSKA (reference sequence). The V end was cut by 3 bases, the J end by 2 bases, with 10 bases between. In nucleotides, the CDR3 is TGCAGTGCTAGCCGAGGACTACAAGAGACCCAGTACTTC. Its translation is CSASRGLQETQYF.

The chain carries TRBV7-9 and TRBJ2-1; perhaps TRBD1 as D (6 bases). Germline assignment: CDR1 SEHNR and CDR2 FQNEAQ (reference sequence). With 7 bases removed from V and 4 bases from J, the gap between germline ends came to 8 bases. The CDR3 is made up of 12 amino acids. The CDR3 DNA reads TGTGCCAGCACAGGACAGTACAATGAGCAGTTCTTC. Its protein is CASTGQYNEQFF. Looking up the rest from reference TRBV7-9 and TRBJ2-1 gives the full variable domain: DTGVSQNPRHKITKRGQNVTFRCDPISEHNRLYWYRQTLGQGPEFLTYFQNEAQLEKSRLLSDRFSAERPKGSFSTLEIQRTEQGDSAMYLCASTGQYNEQFFGPGTRLTVL.

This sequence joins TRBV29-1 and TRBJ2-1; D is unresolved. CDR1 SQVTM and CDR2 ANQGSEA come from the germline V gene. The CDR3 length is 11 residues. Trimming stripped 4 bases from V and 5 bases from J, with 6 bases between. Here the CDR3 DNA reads TGCAGCGTTGCCCGAGACAATGAGCAGTTCTTC. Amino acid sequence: CSVARDNEQFF.

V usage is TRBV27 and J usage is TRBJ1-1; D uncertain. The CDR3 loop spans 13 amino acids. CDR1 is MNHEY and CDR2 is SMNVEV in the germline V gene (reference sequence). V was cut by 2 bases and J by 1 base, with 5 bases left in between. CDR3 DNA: TGTGCCAGCAGTTTAAGTGAGAACACTGAAGCTTTCTTT. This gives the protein CASSLSENTEAFF.

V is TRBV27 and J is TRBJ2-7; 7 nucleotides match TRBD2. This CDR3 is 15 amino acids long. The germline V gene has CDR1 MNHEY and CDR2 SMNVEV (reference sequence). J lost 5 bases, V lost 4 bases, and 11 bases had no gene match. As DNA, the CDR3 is TGTGCCAGCAGTTCCGCTAGCGGATACGTTGACGAGCAGTACTTC. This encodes CASSSASGYVDEQYF.

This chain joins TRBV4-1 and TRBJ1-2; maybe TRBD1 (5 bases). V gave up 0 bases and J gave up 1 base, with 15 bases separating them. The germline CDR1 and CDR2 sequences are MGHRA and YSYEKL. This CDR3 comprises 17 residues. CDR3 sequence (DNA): TGCGCCAGCAGCCAAGAAGAGGGGCAGCCCCATAACTATGGCTACACCTTC. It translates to CASSQEEGQPHNYGYTF.

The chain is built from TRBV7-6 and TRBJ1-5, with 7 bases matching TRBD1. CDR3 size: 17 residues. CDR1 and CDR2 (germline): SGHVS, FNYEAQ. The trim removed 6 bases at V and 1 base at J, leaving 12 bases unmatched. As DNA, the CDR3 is TGTGCCAGCAGTCTCATACATGGGACAGACAGCAATCAGCCCCAGCATTTT. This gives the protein CASSLIHGTDSNQPQHF.

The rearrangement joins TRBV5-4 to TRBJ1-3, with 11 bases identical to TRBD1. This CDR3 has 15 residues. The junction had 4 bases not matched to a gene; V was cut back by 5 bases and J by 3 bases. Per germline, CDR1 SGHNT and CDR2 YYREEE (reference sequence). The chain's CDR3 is CASRGQGAFGNTIYF. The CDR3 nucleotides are TGTGCCAGCAGAGGACAGGGGGCATTTGGAAACACCATATATTTT.

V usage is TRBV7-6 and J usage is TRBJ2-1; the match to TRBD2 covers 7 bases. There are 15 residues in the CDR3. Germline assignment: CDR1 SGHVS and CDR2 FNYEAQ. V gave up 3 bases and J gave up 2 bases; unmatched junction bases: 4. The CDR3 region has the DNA TGTGCCAGCAGCTTCACGGGAGGCCCCTACAATGAGCAGTTCTTC. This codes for CASSFTGGPYNEQFF.

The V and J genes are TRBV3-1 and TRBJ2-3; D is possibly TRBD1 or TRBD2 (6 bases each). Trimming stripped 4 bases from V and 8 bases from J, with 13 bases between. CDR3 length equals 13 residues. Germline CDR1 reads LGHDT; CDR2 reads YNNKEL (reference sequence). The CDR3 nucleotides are TGTGCCAGCAGCCCAGTACAGGGAGGTACGCAGTATTTT. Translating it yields CASSPVQGGTQYF.